Below, 2 T cell receptor beta chains from the same sample are listed, as sequenced in a study of cytomegalovirus exposure and HLA in healthy donors. 60 Vbeta and 13 Jbeta primers were used in PCR. Libraries were prepared by immunoSEQ multiplex PCR; TCRdb keeps only in-frame clonotypes and omits some of them. The repertoire holds about 150,000 clones, with roughly four fifths as singletons. The sequenced sample consisted of PBMCs. Receptors were obtained from a middle-aged man in good health and CMV-seronegative.

For the CDR3, the DNA is TGTGCCAGCAGCCCAGGGAGGACAGATACGCAGTATTTT. Translation: CASSPGRTDTQYF. The V and J genes are TRBV28 and TRBJ2-3; a weak D match, TRBD2 (6 bases). The CDR3 runs 13 residues. Germline CDR1 reads MDHEN; CDR2 reads SYDVKM. V was cut by 6 bases and J by 3 bases, with 10 bases left in between.

This clone has just one count. The gene calls are TRBV28 and TRBJ2-5; 8 nucleotides match TRBD1. The V gene end was trimmed by 4 bases and the J gene end by 5 bases; junction bases not matched to a gene: 12. The CDR3 spans 16 residues. CDR1 and CDR2 from the germline V gene are MDHEN and SYDVKM. The CDR3 nucleotides are TGTGCCAGCAGTTCCGCACTACGGACAGGGAAGGAGACCCAGTACTTC. This encodes CASSSALRTGKETQYF.